Below, one TCR beta chain is given with its context. Its specificity is not known. TCRdb reworked the 5' RACE reads into one entry per CDR3 protein, no DNA. The table lists some 150,000 distinct CDR3 sequences. The CDR3 extends over 20 amino acids. Per germline, CDR1 MRHNA and CDR2 SNTAGT. This sample stems from a study of monozygotic twins with inflammatory bowel disease. Study-level results: Diversity of TCRbeta measured by inverse Simpson was lower in IBD patients than in healthy co-twins.

This rearrangement joins TRBV6-4 to TRBJ2-1; absent DNA, TCRdb's TRBD2 call cannot be checked. The clonotype comes from a human donor with ulcerative colitis or Crohn's disease, or a healthy co-twin of an affected twin (not recorded which). The sequencing sample was made of blood. CDR3 residues: CASSPSGGLVYTSSYNEQFF.